Reported below is one T cell receptor beta chain. Measured with immunoSEQ multiplex PCR; TCRdb has only the in-frame clones, and not every one. The sample lists 95,000 to 150,000 clones, around 86% occurring once. The CDR3 covers 17 residues. Germline lookup yields CDR1 SGHTS and CDR2 YDEGEE. Trimming at V came to 4 bases and at J to 4 bases, leaving 8 bases not matched to a gene. These data originate in a study of control samples from healthy donors and cancer patients. Source material: blood. This clonotype was sampled from a man in his forties in good health. The gene calls are TRBV5-8 and TRBJ2-3; 14 bases align to TRBD2. CDR3 loop: CASSQSRLAGGPDTQYF. The CDR3 DNA follows: TGTGCCAGCAGCCAAAGTCGACTAGCGGGGGGGCCAGATACGCAGTATTTT.